Listed below are T cell receptor beta chains from one sample, sequenced in a study of T cells in Graves' hyperthyroidism and ophthalmopathy. TCRdb analysed the multiplex PCR reads with MiXCR anew, one entry per CDR3 protein. The sample records 400,000 to 550,000 distinct CDR3 sequences, 13% to 15% being singletons. Sequencing used blood. The receptor source for this set is a woman under 30 with Graves' hyperthyroidism. CDR3s include the opening cysteine and the closing phenylalanine or tryptophan. D genes are given only for firm matches. Expanded clones get a size class; other rows say once, few or many, or leave the size out.

TRBJ2-5 TRBD2 TRBV12-3/TRBV12-4 many CASSSHPGTSGQEGETQYF TGTGCCAGCAGTTCGCATCCCGGGACTAGCGGCCAGGAAGGGGAGACCCAGTACTTC
TRBJ2-1 TRBD2 TRBV3-1 many CASSHGGEGYNEQFF TGTGCCAGCAGCCACGGCGGGGAGGGATACAATGAGCAGTTCTTC
TRBJ2-6 TRBD1 TRBV7-2 few CASSTQGAPISGANVLTF TGTGCCAGCAGCACCCAGGGGGCTCCGATCTCTGGGGCCAACGTCCTGACTTTC
TRBJ1-1 . TRBV10-3 . CAIGREVNTEAFF TGTGCCATCGGCAGGGAAGTGAACACTGAAGCTTTCTTT
TRBJ2-1 TRBD2 TRBV10-3 many CAIRRASGSSYNEQFF TGTGCCATCAGGAGAGCTAGCGGGAGCTCCTACAATGAGCAGTTCTTC
TRBJ2-3 . TRBV7-3 few CASGVAEGDTQYF TGTGCCAGTGGGGTAGCGGAGGGGGATACGCAGTATTTT
TRBJ2-3 TRBD2 TRBV12-3/TRBV12-4 many CASSLRTSGRRTDTQYF TGTGCCAGCAGTTTGAGGACTAGCGGGAGGCGCACAGATACGCAGTATTTT
TRBJ1-1 . TRBV2 many CASSEGWGTEAFF TGTGCCAGCAGTGAAGGGTGGGGAACTGAAGCTTTCTTT
TRBJ2-1 TRBD1 TRBV15 . CATSRVGTGGSDEQFF TGTGCCACCAGCAGAGTGGGGACAGGGGGCTCGGATGAGCAGTTCTTC
TRBJ2-7 TRBD2 TRBV3-1 many CASSQDSGSHYEQYF TGTGCCAGCAGCCAAGATAGCGGGAGCCACTACGAGCAGTACTTC
TRBJ1-1 . TRBV7-3 many CASSPGGKEAFF TGTGCCAGCAGCCCCGGGGGCAAGGAAGCTTTCTTT
TRBJ1-1 . TRBV4-3 . CASSQVGLSTEAFF TGCGCCAGCAGCCAAGTCGGATTATCCACTGAAGCTTTCTTT
TRBJ2-5 TRBD2 TRBV28 many CATHYLGGSGSETQYF TGTGCCACCCATTATTTGGGCGGGAGCGGAAGTGAGACCCAGTACTTC
TRBJ1-1 TRBD1 TRBV2 many CASSDQDRGSLGAFF TGTGCCAGCAGTGACCAGGACAGGGGATCCCTTGGGGCTTTCTTT
TRBJ1-6 . TRBV5-1 many CASSLAGQGSPLHF TGCGCCAGCAGCTTGGCCGGGCAGGGGTCACCCCTCCACTTT
TRBJ2-1 TRBD2 TRBV20-1 . CSAFLAAKYNEQFF TGCAGTGCTTTTCTAGCGGCCAAATACAATGAGCAGTTCTTC
TRBJ2-7 . TRBV7-2 . CASSLRKVSYEQYF TGTGCCAGCAGTCTTAGAAAGGTTTCCTACGAGCAGTACTTC
TRBJ1-5 TRBD1 TRBV12-3/TRBV12-4 many CASRLTGVPDQPQHF TGTGCCAGCAGGCTAACAGGGGTTCCCGATCAGCCCCAGCATTTT
TRBJ2-1 . TRBV5-1 few CASSLEPGGNEQFF TGCGCCAGCAGCTTGGAACCCGGAGGGAATGAGCAGTTCTTC
TRBJ1-4 TRBD1 TRBV7-3 . CASSLTVQGALEKLFF TGTGCCAGCAGCTTAACTGTGCAGGGGGCCCTTGAAAAACTGTTTTTT
TRBJ1-3 . TRBV12-3/TRBV12-4 many CASSGGHIGPGNTIYF TGTGCCAGCAGTGGGGGACACATAGGACCTGGAAACACCATATATTTT
TRBJ1-2 . TRBV6-2/TRBV6-3 few CASSYSIVSYGYTF TGTGCCAGCAGTTACTCGATAGTTTCCTATGGCTACACCTTC
TRBJ2-1 . TRBV4-1 . CASTSGTTNNEQFF TGCGCCAGCACAAGTGGGACAACCAACAATGAGCAGTTCTTC
TRBJ1-1 . TRBV20-1 many CSARDTVNTEAFF TGCAGTGCTAGAGATACCGTGAACACTGAAGCTTTCTTT
TRBJ2-3 . TRBV11-2 many CASSSNPGPDTQYF TGTGCCAGCAGTTCCAACCCTGGGCCAGATACGCAGTATTTT
TRBJ2-7 TRBD2 TRBV27 . CASRLRRTSTLYERYF TGTGCCAGCAGATTACGGCGGACTAGCACACTTTACGAGCGGTACTTC
TRBJ1-1 . TRBV6-1 many CASSSRTMNTEAFF TGTGCCAGCAGTTCCCGCACGATGAACACTGAAGCTTTCTTT
TRBJ1-1 . TRBV5-5 many CASSPRPQGMNTEAFF TGTGCCAGCAGCCCGAGGCCCCAGGGAATGAACACTGAAGCTTTCTTT
TRBJ2-2 . TRBV2 many CASSELGGRDGELFF TGTGCCAGCAGTGAATTGGGGGGGCGCGACGGGGAGCTGTTTTTT
TRBJ2-3 TRBD2 TRBV24-1 many CATSDFGLGNTDTQYF TGTGCCACCAGTGATTTCGGACTAGGAAACACAGATACGCAGTATTTT
TRBJ1-6 . TRBV12-3/TRBV12-4 many CASRRAINSPLHF TGTGCCAGCCGAAGGGCTATTAATTCACCCCTCCACTTT
TRBJ2-1 TRBD2 TRBV7-2 many CASRRAGGPYNEQFF TGTGCCAGCAGGAGAGCGGGAGGGCCCTACAATGAGCAGTTCTTC
TRBJ2-2 . TRBV5-1 many CASSLDGGKNTGELFF TGCGCCAGCAGCTTGGATGGTGGAAAAAACACCGGGGAGCTGTTTTTT
TRBJ2-2 TRBD2 TRBV27 . CASSDPPGGALNTGELFF TGTGCCAGCAGCGATCCCCCGGGGGGGGCCTTGAACACCGGGGAGCTGTTTTTT
TRBJ1-2 . TRBV19 many CASSIQSSNYGYTF TGTGCCAGTAGTATACAGAGTTCTAACTATGGCTACACCTTC
TRBJ2-1 TRBD1 TRBV9 . CASSFPGQGTNSYNEQFF TGTGCCAGCAGCTTCCCGGGACAGGGTACCAACTCCTACAATGAGCAGTTCTTC
TRBJ2-3 . TRBV19 few CASSISDTQYF TGTGCCAGTAGTATCTCAGATACGCAGTATTTT
TRBJ2-1 . TRBV11-2 many CASSLVPTVEQFF TGTGCCAGCAGCTTAGTCCCCACGGTTGAGCAGTTCTTC
TRBJ1-2 . TRBV6-1 many CASSEAIYGYTF TGTGCCAGCAGTGAAGCGATCTATGGCTACACCTTC
TRBJ2-1 TRBD2 TRBV11-2 . CASSLEGLAGGSGFF TGTGCCAGCAGCTTAGAGGGGTTAGCGGGAGGGTCGGGGTTCTTC
TRBJ1-4 TRBD1 TRBV5-1 few CASSSTGGGEKLFF TGCGCCAGCAGCTCTACAGGGGGCGGTGAAAAACTGTTTTTT
TRBJ2-3 . TRBV5-6 many CASSWGSTDTQYF TGTGCCAGCAGCTGGGGGAGCACAGATACGCAGTATTTT
TRBJ2-1 . TRBV11-3 many CASSLAPQPRNEQFF TGTGCCAGCAGCTTAGCCCCCCAGCCTAGGAATGAGCAGTTCTTC
TRBJ1-6 TRBD1 TRBV12-3/TRBV12-4 . CASSTGDQWSYNSPLHF TGTGCCAGCAGTACAGGGGACCAATGGTCCTATAATTCACCCCTCCACTTT
TRBJ1-3 . TRBV5-1 . CASSGGTFGNTIYF TGCGCCAGCAGCGGTGGGACGTTCGGAAACACCATATATTTT
TRBJ1-3 . TRBV20-1 . CSAVRGGNTIYF TGCAGTGCTGTCAGGGGTGGAAACACCATATATTTT
TRBJ2-1 . TRBV7-3 many CASSLLREPNEQFF TGTGCCAGCAGCTTACTTAGGGAACCCAATGAGCAGTTCTTC
TRBJ2-2 TRBD2 TRBV10-3 many CAAQTRAGETGELFF TGTGCCGCCCAGACTAGAGCGGGGGAGACCGGGGAGCTGTTTTTT
TRBJ2-3 TRBD2 TRBV7-2 . CASSLTSVGTDTQYF TGTGCCAGCAGCCTCACTAGCGTGGGCACAGATACGCAGTATTTT
TRBJ1-5 . TRBV30 few CAWSVKGWQPQHF TGTGCCTGGAGTGTAAAAGGATGGCAGCCCCAGCATTTT
TRBJ2-1 TRBD2 TRBV5-1 many CASSTGLGVFEQFF TGCGCCAGCAGTACGGGACTAGGCGTCTTTGAGCAGTTCTTC
TRBJ2-1 TRBD2 TRBV24-1 . CATSDPGLPGGNEQFF TGTGCCACCAGTGATCCGGGACTACCCGGAGGGAATGAGCAGTTCTTC
TRBJ2-3 . TRBV7-9 many CASSLNGGHITDTQYF TGTGCCAGCAGCTTAAATGGGGGGCACATCACAGATACGCAGTATTTT
TRBJ1-5 . TRBV30 many CAWSVRFGQYSNQPQHF TGTGCCTGGAGTGTACGGTTTGGGCAATATAGCAATCAGCCCCAGCATTTT
TRBJ2-5 . TRBV7-2 few CASSEGSEYQETQYF TGTGCCTCCTCAGAGGGGAGCGAGTACCAAGAGACCCAGTACTTC
TRBJ1-1 . TRBV12-3/TRBV12-4 many CASSFNKNTEAFF TGTGCCAGCAGTTTCAACAAGAACACTGAAGCTTTCTTT
TRBJ1-1 . TRBV10-3 once CAISVGGTEAFF TGTGCCATCAGTGTCGGCGGCACTGAAGCTTTCTTT
TRBJ1-4 TRBD1 TRBV25-1 many CASSGQGGTNEKLFF TGTGCCAGCAGTGGCCAGGGGGGCACTAATGAAAAACTGTTTTTT
TRBJ2-1 TRBD2 TRBV3-1 many CASTQGTKYNEQFF TGTGCCAGCACCCAAGGGACTAAGTACAATGAGCAGTTCTTC